These 25 T cell receptor beta chains were all obtained from the same sample, sequenced in a study of graft-versus-host responses after intestinal transplantation. Clones were read by immunoSEQ multiplex PCR, and TCRdb kept only the in-frame ones, dropping some. This table holds 70,000 to 80,000 clones, 80% to 95% found once. Their cognate antigens are unknown. Sequencing used unstimulated CD8+ T cells sorted from spleen or lymph node cells, obtained before intestinal transplant. All receptors derive from a human donor who received an intestinal transplant.

The rearrangement links TRBV5-6 to TRBJ1-3; 7 bases are shared with TRBD1. The CDR3 runs 19 residues. The germline V gene has CDR1 SGHDT and CDR2 YYEEEE. V gave up 6 bases and J gave up 2 bases; unmatched junction bases: 20. The CDR3 protein is CASIISPPNIQGPGNTIYF. DNA of the CDR3: TGTGCCAGCATCATTTCCCCACCAAATATACAGGGGCCTGGAAACACCATATATTTT.

The chain carries TRBV5-1 and TRBJ2-7, with D possibly matching TRBD1 (5 bases). Germline assignment: CDR1 SGHRS and CDR2 YFSETQ. V lost 2 bases, J lost 1 base, and 10 bases lay in between. The CDR3 runs 14 residues. The CDR3 is CASSFDSGSYEQYF. The DNA of the CDR3 is TGCGCCAGCAGCTTTGACAGTGGGTCCTACGAGCAGTACTTC.

The V call is TRBV5-4, the J call TRBJ2-7; TRBD1 is a possible D gene (6 bases). Trimming took 4 bases from V and 6 from J, leaving 20 bases between them. Looked up from germline, CDR1 is SGHNT and CDR2 is YYREEE (reference sequence). This CDR3 is built from 15 residues. The CDR3 sequence: CASSPDGGPVGEQYF. CDR3 DNA sequence: TGTGCCAGCAGCCCAGATGGGGGCCCGGTGGGCGAGCAGTACTTC.

This chain uses TRBV2 with TRBJ2-7, with TRBD2 as a possible D gene (5 bases). CDR1 is SNHLY, CDR2 FYNNEI, per germline. Deletions cut 1 base from V and 4 bases from J, with 11 bases between. The CDR3 runs 14 residues. The CDR3 region has the DNA TGTGCCAGCAGTGAAGGGACTCTACCTTACGAGCAGTACTTC. Amino acid sequence: CASSEGTLPYEQYF. Using reference TRBV2 and TRBJ2-7 for the parts outside the CDR3, the full variable domain is EPEVTQTPSHQVTQMGQEVILRCVPISNHLYFYWYRQILGQKVEFLVSFYNNEISEKSEIFDDQFSVERPDGSNFTLKIRSTKLEDSAMYFCASSEGTLPYEQYFGPGTRLTVT.

The chain carries TRBV2 and TRBJ2-5, with 9 bases fitting TRBD1. V lost 11 bases to trimming and J lost 11 bases; unmatched junction nucleotides: 18. CDR3 length: 14 residues. CDR1 is SNHLY and CDR2 is FYNNEI in the germline V gene. The chain's CDR3 is CALDRDRVLGEQYF. The DNA for the CDR3 is TGTGCCCTGGACCGGGACAGGGTCTTGGGGGAGCAGTACTTC.

J is TRBJ2-5 and V is TRBV4-1, with TRBD2 matching 13 bases. TRBJ2-7 explains the end of the DNA better; the J call may be wrong. Per germline, CDR1 MGHRA and CDR2 YSYEKL. The CDR3 is 16 residues long. CDR3 sequence (DNA): TGCGCCAGCAGCCAGGCAACTAGCGGGGGGGACTACGAGCAGTACTTC. This gives the protein CASSQATSGGDYEQYF.

V and J are TRBV13 and TRBJ1-4; TRBD1 matches 10 bases. Trimming at V came to 4 bases and at J to 7 bases, leaving 6 bases not matched to a gene. CDR1 PRHDT and CDR2 FYEKMQ come from the germline V gene (reference sequence). This CDR3 contains 15 residues. This chain's CDR3 is CASSSRQGAGEKLFF. DNA of the CDR3: TGTGCCAGCAGCTCGAGACAGGGGGCGGGTGAAAAACTGTTTTTT.

The J gene is TRBJ2-7, the V gene TRBV5-1; TRBD2 matches 13 bases. Per the germline V gene, CDR1 is SGHRS and CDR2 is YFSETQ. V lost 3 bases and J lost 2; bases outside the gene matches: 5. This CDR3 has 16 amino acids. The chain's CDR3 is CASSSGTSGVPYEQYF. The CDR3 DNA reads TGCGCCAGCAGCTCCGGGACTAGCGGGGTACCCTACGAGCAGTACTTC.

The rearrangement uses TRBV4-1 and TRBJ2-1; D might be TRBD1 (5 bases). Germline V lookup: CDR1 MGHRA, CDR2 YSYEKL. The V gene lost 2 bases and the J gene lost 15 bases, with 23 bases spanning the gap. CDR3 length: 15 amino acids. CDR3 residues: CASSQRILGWGYRFF. The CDR3 nucleotides read TGCGCCAGCAGCCAAAGGATCCTTGGTTGGGGCTATAGGTTCTTC.

CDR3 DNA: TGCGCCAGCAGCCAAGACAGCGGGGCCTACAATGAGCAGTTCTTC. Translating it yields CASSQDSGAYNEQFF. V is TRBV4-1 and J is TRBJ2-1; 7 positions agree with TRBD2. Germline-derived CDR1 and CDR2 are MGHRA and YSYEKL. J was trimmed by 2 bases and V by 0 bases; bases with no gene match: 1. CDR3 size: 15 residues.

This clone was observed once. The genes are TRBV14 and TRBJ2-7, with TRBD1 as a possible D gene (5 bases). The CDR3 is 15 amino acids. Germline CDR1 SGHDN, CDR2 FVKESK. Trimming took off 1 base at V and 1 base at J, with 11 bases between the two ends. CDR3 in DNA: TGTGCCAGCAGCCAAGGGCGGTACAGGTCCTACGAGCAGTACTTC. It is translated as CASSQGRYRSYEQYF.

The chain employs TRBV4-1 and TRBJ2-5, with 13 bases identical to TRBD2. CDR1 and CDR2 from the germline V gene are MGHRA and YSYEKL. The CDR3 spans 17 residues. The V segment lost 4 bases and the J segment 0 bases; nucleotides outside the gene matches: 5. The CDR3 is CASSRLGLAGNQETQYF. DNA for the CDR3: TGCGCCAGCAGCCGCCTGGGACTAGCGGGGAACCAAGAGACCCAGTACTTC.

This chain connects TRBV27 to TRBJ1-3; TRBD1 matches 7 bases. CDR3 length: 13 residues. The trim removed 5 bases at V and 4 bases at J, leaving 2 bases unmatched. CDR1 MNHEY and CDR2 SMNVEV come from the germline V gene (reference sequence). The CDR3 sequence is CASSPGQGNTIYF. DNA of the CDR3: TGTGCCAGCAGTCCGGGACAGGGAAACACCATATATTTT.

The rearrangement joins TRBV5-1 to TRBJ1-1, with D perhaps TRBD1 (5 bases). V was pared by 3 bases and J by 3 bases, with 12 bases between. In germline, CDR1 is SGHRS, CDR2 YFSETQ. The CDR3 loop spans 14 amino acids. CDR3 sequence reads: CASSSPPGDTEAFF. CDR3 DNA sequence: TGCGCCAGCAGCTCCCCACCGGGGGACACTGAAGCTTTCTTT.

The rearrangement joins TRBV4-2 to TRBJ2-1; 12 nucleotides match TRBD2. The V segment lost 0 bases and the J segment 9 bases; nucleotides outside the gene matches: 15. Germline CDR1 LGHNA, CDR2 YNFKEQ. The CDR3 is 19 residues long. This CDR3 is CASSQETLHASGGAIEQFF. CDR3 nucleotide sequence: TGTGCCAGCAGCCAAGAGACCCTCCACGCTAGCGGGGGGGCGATTGAGCAGTTCTTC.

A remark on this clone: One end of the junction fails to match germline, which may point to a read error. The rearrangement uses TRBV11-2 and TRBJ1-1, with TRBD1 matching over 10 bases. CDR1 SGHAT and CDR2 FQNNGV come from the germline V gene. This CDR3 is 14 amino acids long. CDR3 nucleotide sequence: TGTGCCAGCAGCTTGGGACAGGGGAACGCTGAAGCTTTCTTT. This encodes CASSLGQGNAEAFF.

The gene calls are TRBV7-2 and TRBJ2-7; TRBD2 might be the D (5 bases). V was cut by 1 base and J by 2 bases, with 9 bases left in between. Germline V gene lookup returns CDR1 SGHTA and CDR2 FQGNSA. The CDR3 sequence is 14 residues long. The CDR3: CASSLGRNTYEQYF. The CDR3 nucleotides read TGTGCCAGCAGCTTAGGGAGGAACACCTACGAGCAGTACTTC.

The chain links TRBV6-5 to TRBJ1-6; no firm D call. This CDR3 contains 16 residues. Trimming took 2 bases from V and 8 from J, leaving 16 bases between them. Looked up from germline, CDR1 is MNHEY and CDR2 is SVGAGI. The CDR3 protein is CASSYVAHPQDSPLHF. CDR3 bases: TGTGCCAGCAGTTACGTCGCCCACCCTCAGGATTCACCCCTCCACTTT.

The V call is TRBV5-6, the J call TRBJ2-7; no definite D call. Trimming removed 4 bases at V and 0 bases at J, with 11 bases between. The CDR3 is 14 amino acids. Germline-derived CDR1 and CDR2 are SGHDT and YYEEEE. CDR3 in amino acids: CASSQLEPSYEQYF. CDR3 bases: TGTGCCAGCAGCCAACTCGAACCCTCCTACGAGCAGTACTTC.

This clone was seen a single time. This chain uses TRBV13 with TRBJ1-2; 12 bases fit TRBD1. CDR1 and CDR2 (germline): PRHDT, FYEKMQ (reference sequence). J lost 4 bases, V lost 5 bases, and 8 bases had no gene match. The CDR3 spans 16 residues. Here the CDR3 DNA reads TGTGCCAGCAGCCCCCTGGGACAGGGGGCGAGCTATGGCTACACCTTC. Its protein is CASSPLGQGASYGYTF.

The CDR3 bases are TGTGCCAGCTCACCGGAAAACCCGGGACAGCACTATGGCTACACCTTC. It specifies CASSPENPGQHYGYTF. The chain joins TRBV18 to TRBJ1-2; 7 nucleotides match TRBD1. With 3 bases clipped from V and 3 bases from J, the junction kept 10 bases outside the gene matches. The CDR3 contains 16 residues. Germline V gene sequence: CDR1 KGHSH, CDR2 LQKENI.

The chain employs TRBV12-5 and TRBJ1-1, with D maybe TRBD1 (6 bases). V was shortened by 0 bases and J by 2 bases, with 10 bases between the two germline ends. Germline V gene sequence: CDR1 LGHNT, CDR2 FRNRAP. The CDR3 consists of 15 residues. CDR3 in DNA: TGTGCTAGTGGTTTGGTCGGACAGCTCAACACTGAAGCTTTCTTT. As protein: CASGLVGQLNTEAFF.

V gene TRBV5-6 combines with J gene TRBJ2-7; a weak D match, TRBD1 (5 bases). Germline-derived CDR1 and CDR2 are SGHDT and YYEEEE. The CDR3 is made up of 18 amino acids. V shed 0 bases and J shed 3 bases, with 22 bases lying between them. The CDR3 loop is CASSLGSWAQGRVYEQYF. The CDR3 coding sequence is TGTGCCAGCAGCTTGGGTTCGTGGGCTCAAGGCAGGGTCTACGAGCAGTACTTC.

The chain combines TRBV5-6 with TRBJ2-5; 10 bases agree with TRBD1. The CDR3 sequence is 14 residues long. The J segment lost 11 bases and the V segment lost 3 bases, leaving 10 bases of the junction unmatched. Germline CDR1 SGHDT, CDR2 YYEEEE. The CDR3, as DNA: TGTGCCAGCAGCTACGGGACAGGGGTCCCCGGGCAGTACTTC. Amino acids: CASSYGTGVPGQYF. The variable domain in full, with the rest retrieved from reference TRBV5-6 and TRBJ2-5, is DAGVTQSPTHLIKTRGQQVTLRCSPKSGHDTVSWYQQALGQGPQFIFQYYEEEERQRGNFPDRFSGHQFPNYSSELNVNALLLGDSALYLCASSYGTGVPGQYFGPGTRLLVL.

The chain uses TRBV6-1 and TRBJ2-7, with D possibly being TRBD1 (6 bases). The CDR3 extends over 13 amino acids. V gave up 5 bases and J gave up 1 base, with 9 bases separating them. Germline CDR1 reads MNHNS; CDR2 reads SASEGT. CDR3 protein: CASSSGTSYEQYF. The CDR3 DNA sequence: TGTGCCAGCAGTTCCGGGACATCCTACGAGCAGTACTTC.